This T cell receptor (beta chain) was captured by sequencing in a study of blood T cell repertoires in COVID-19 (dated by TCRdb to 2018 to 2021). About the full investigation: Samples covering the acute and convalescent phases of COVID-19 were provided by collaborators in the United States, Italy and Spain. Nearly every sample came with metadata listing a de-identified subject ID, COVID-19 status, age in years and sex. The material from the prospective study consisted of cDNA or gDNA derived from T cells, B-cell-depleted T cells, or PBMCs. The repertoires were released in a freely available public database intended as a resource for research on the immune response to SARS-CoV-2. Samples came from the ongoing ImmuneRACE study (first 160 participants) plus 1,254 subjects from 6 global collaborators. Subjects who had been exposed to COVID-19, were actively infected with it, or had recovered from it provided the deeply sampled blood TCRbeta repertoires that made up the dataset. Where available, HLA class I and class II types were obtained from metadata supplied by the sample provider rather than from assay-based typing. The investigation overall reported the following: How much clinical and demographic metadata was included differed by source and by participant, and the metadata was provided uncurated.

TCRbeta CDR3 regions were amplified from genomic DNA by means of the immunoSEQ Assay, a bias-controlled multiplex PCR. The paper's processing steps were these. Within the assay, amplification of reference gene primers was used to estimate how many nucleated cells each sample contained. Sequence reads were collapsed and filtered to measure the absolute abundance of every unique TCRbeta CDR3 rearrangement. For each sample, productive Simpson clonality was calculated by taking the square root of Simpson's diversity index across productive rearrangements. Imported from immuneACCESS, the table was reduced by TCRdb to in-frame sequences with V and J called. These copies leave out some clones; in studies compared against another copy, an unresolved V gene accounts for under half, and the cause of the remainder is not known. V, J and clone size are taken as reported in that table, and D and trimming were inferred from the DNA itself. For this sample there are under 95,000 clones; approximately 85% appear just once. The top ten hold roughly 3% of the sample.

In Seattle, one collaborating source enrolled patients while the infection was active and tracked those patients longitudinally over the course of disease. The collaborating institutions used their own protocols to collect whole blood in K2EDTA tubes. For TCRbeta analysis, collaborators shipped samples in one of three forms: frozen whole blood, isolated PBMCs, or DNA extracted from either of those sample types. About this clone itself: No cognate antigen has been identified for it. Base quality data are lacking; no much larger clone is found one base away.

This TCR derives from a woman over 75 with COVID-19, enrolled during active disease. Sequencing was performed on peripheral blood.

The nucleotide sequence is given as TGCGCCAGCAGCTATCACAGGGGCTCCTACGAGCAGTACTTC. Its product reads: CASSYHRGSYEQYF. The chain uses TRBV5-1 and TRBJ2-7; TRBD1 aligns with 7 central bases. The germline V gene gives CDR1 as SGHRS and CDR2 as YFSETQ. Relative to germline, V is missing 3 bases and J is missing 0 bases, with 3 bases of the junction outside any gene match. Reading from cysteine to phenylalanine, the CDR3 counts 14 amino acids. Solely the CDR3 DNA is kept, with 42 bases framed from the first base.